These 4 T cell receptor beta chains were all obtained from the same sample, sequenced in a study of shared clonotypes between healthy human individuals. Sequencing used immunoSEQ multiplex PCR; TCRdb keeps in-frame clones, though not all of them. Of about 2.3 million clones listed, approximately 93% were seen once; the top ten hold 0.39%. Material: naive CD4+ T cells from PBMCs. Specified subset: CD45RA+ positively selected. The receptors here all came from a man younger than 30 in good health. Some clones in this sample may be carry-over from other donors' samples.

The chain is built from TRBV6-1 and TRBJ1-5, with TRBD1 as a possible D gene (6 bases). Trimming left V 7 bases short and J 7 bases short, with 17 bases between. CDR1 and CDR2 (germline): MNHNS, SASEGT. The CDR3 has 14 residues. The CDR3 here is CASMIGGGRQPQHF. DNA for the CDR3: TGTGCCAGCATGATAGGGGGGGGCCGGCAGCCCCAGCATTTT.

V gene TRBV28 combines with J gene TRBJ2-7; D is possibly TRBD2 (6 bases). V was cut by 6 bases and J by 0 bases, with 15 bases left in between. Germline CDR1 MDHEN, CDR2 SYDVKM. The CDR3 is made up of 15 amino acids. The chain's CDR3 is CASRGGKVLSYEQYF. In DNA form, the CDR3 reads TGTGCCAGCAGGGGCGGGAAGGTCCTCTCCTACGAGCAGTACTTC.

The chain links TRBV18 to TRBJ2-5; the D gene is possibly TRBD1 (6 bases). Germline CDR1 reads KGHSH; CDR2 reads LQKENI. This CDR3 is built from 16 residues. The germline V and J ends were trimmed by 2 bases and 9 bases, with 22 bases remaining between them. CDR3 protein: CASSPSGFRTAGAQYF. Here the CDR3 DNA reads TGTGCCAGCTCACCATCCGGGTTTCGGACAGCAGGGGCCCAGTACTTC.

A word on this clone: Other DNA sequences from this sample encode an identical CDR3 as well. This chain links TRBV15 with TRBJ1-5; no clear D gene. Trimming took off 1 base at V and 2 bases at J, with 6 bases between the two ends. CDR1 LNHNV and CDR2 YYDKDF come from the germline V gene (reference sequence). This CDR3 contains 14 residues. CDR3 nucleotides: TGTGCCACCAGCAGAGGGGGTGGCAATCAGCCCCAGCATTTT. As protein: CATSRGGGNQPQHF.